A selection of T cell receptor beta chains follows, all from one sample in a study of blood T cell repertoires in COVID-19. Using immunoSEQ multiplex PCR, the repertoire was profiled, and TCRdb retains in-frame clones only, with some absent. The sample consists of tens of thousands of clones, under 90% of them appearing once. The sequencing sample was made of peripheral blood. These receptors were obtained from an older man with COVID-19, enrolled during active disease. Each CDR3 is given with its conserved first and last residue. A D gene is named only where the DNA matches it firmly. Size is omitted from some rows. Given values are once, few, many or a class for expanded clones.

>TRBV7-2|-|TRBJ1-3|once
CASSLRPSSGNTIYF
TGTGCCAGCAGCTTAAGGCCTAGCTCTGGAAACACCATATATTTT
>TRBV5-1|TRBD2|TRBJ2-3|-
CASSLLLAAPGTQYF
TGCGCCAGCAGCTTGCTACTAGCGGCGCCCGGTACGCAGTATTTT
>TRBV28|-|TRBJ1-2|-
CASSSIGQQWGAIYGYTF
TGTGCCAGCAGTTCCATCGGGCAGCAGTGGGGCGCGATCTATGGCTACACCTTC
>TRBV6-2/TRBV6-3|TRBD2|TRBJ2-1|few
CASSYLPAGEGGEQFF
TGTGCCAGCAGTTACCTTCCAGCGGGAGAAGGAGGTGAGCAGTTCTTC
>TRBV5-4|TRBD2|TRBJ2-1|-
CASSLTSSGGNAYNEQFF
TGTGCCAGCAGCTTGACTTCTTCGGGAGGTAACGCCTACAATGAGCAGTTCTTC
>TRBV4-3|TRBD1|TRBJ1-4|-
CASSQVTGTGFEKLFF
TGCGCCAGCAGCCAAGTTACCGGGACAGGGTTTGAAAAACTGTTTTTT
>TRBV28|-|TRBJ1-1|-
CASSLGVTEAFF
TGTGCCAGCAGTCTAGGGGTTACTGAAGCTTTCTTT
>TRBV11-2|-|TRBJ1-5|-
CASSGGEVQPQHF
TGTGCCAGCAGCGGGGGGGAGGTTCAGCCCCAGCATTTT
>TRBV30|-|TRBJ1-6|-
CAWSVQGSNSPLHF
TGTGCCTGGAGCGTACAGGGATCTAATTCACCCCTCCACTTT
>TRBV29-1|-|TRBJ2-3|-
CSVEAETTLTDTQYF
TGCAGCGTTGAAGCAGAAACCACCCTTACAGATACGCAGTATTTT
>TRBV19|TRBD1|TRBJ1-2|-
CASSSGTDHGYTF
TGTGCCAGTAGTAGTGGGACAGACCATGGCTACACCTTC
>TRBV2|-|TRBJ2-3|-
CASKQLTSTDTQYF
TGTGCCAGCAAGCAGTTGACAAGCACAGATACGCAGTATTTT
>TRBV5-5|-|TRBJ1-3|-
CASSLTGTQGNTIYF
TGTGCCAGCAGCTTGACAGGGACGCAGGGGAACACCATATATTTT
>TRBV4-3|TRBD1|TRBJ2-7|-
CASSHTGTGSYEQYF
TGCGCCAGCAGCCATACCGGGACAGGGTCCTACGAGCAGTACTTC
>TRBV10-1|TRBD2|TRBJ2-2|-
CASSDPREGRASTGELFF
TGCGCCAGCAGTGATCCCAGGGAGGGGAGGGCCTCCACCGGGGAGCTGTTTTTT
>TRBV5-6|-|TRBJ1-1|once
CASSRTLTNTEAFF
TGTGCCAGCAGCCGGACACTCACGAACACTGAAGCTTTCTTT
>TRBV6-6|TRBD2|TRBJ2-1|-
CASSYGLAGLYNEQFF
TGTGCCAGCAGTTACGGACTAGCGGGCCTTTACAATGAGCAGTTCTTC
>TRBV2|-|TRBJ1-3|-
CASSPRGNTIYF
TGTGCCAGCAGTCCGCGAGGAAACACCATATATTTT
>TRBV9|-|TRBJ1-1|-
CASSVGSTGVNTEAFF
TGTGCCAGCAGCGTAGGGTCAACAGGCGTGAACACTGAAGCTTTCTTT
>TRBV2|-|TRBJ1-5|-
CASSGQYNQPQHF
TGTGCCAGCAGTGGGCAGTATAATCAGCCCCAGCATTTT
>TRBV29-1|TRBD1|TRBJ1-2|once
CSVEGTGTGYGYTF
TGCAGCGTTGAAGGGACAGGGACAGGCTATGGCTACACCTTC
>TRBV18|TRBD1|TRBJ1-1|-
CASSSTPDRVTEAFF
TGTGCCAGCTCATCCACTCCCGACAGGGTTACTGAAGCTTTCTTT
>TRBV2|TRBD2|TRBJ2-4|-
CASSDGGGAGPKNIQYF
TGTGCCAGCAGTGACGGCGGGGGGGCAGGGCCCAAAAACATTCAGTACTTC
>TRBV7-3|TRBD2|TRBJ2-3|-
CASSPSGTKTDTQYF
TGTGCCAGCAGCCCCTCCGGGACTAAGACAGATACGCAGTATTTT
>TRBV7-7|-|TRBJ1-3|few
CASSPTGTGNTIYF
TGTGCCAGCAGCCCCACAGGGACTGGAAACACCATATATTTT
>TRBV4-2|-|TRBJ1-1|-
CASRKGQSNTEAFF
TGTGCCAGCAGAAAAGGACAGTCGAACACTGAAGCTTTCTTT
>TRBV4-1|TRBD2|TRBJ2-1|-
CASSQGPPQREGLIYNEQFF
TGCGCCAGCAGCCAAGGGCCACCCCAGCGGGAGGGCCTAATCTACAATGAGCAGTTCTTC
>TRBV7-8|-|TRBJ1-3|-
CASSLRGGVGNTIYF
TGTGCCAGCAGCTTACGAGGCGGGGTTGGAAACACCATATATTTT
>TRBV27|TRBD2|TRBJ2-2|-
CASSLSGGFGTGELFF
TGTGCCAGCAGTTTATCCGGGGGGTTCGGAACCGGGGAGCTGTTTTTT
>TRBV9|TRBD2|TRBJ2-1|-
CASSVGGVPSGRSYNEQFF
TGTGCCAGCAGCGTAGGGGGGGTCCCTAGCGGCCGCTCCTACAATGAGCAGTTCTTC
>TRBV10-1|TRBD2|TRBJ2-3|-
CASSTSGGSDTQYF
TGCGCCAGCAGTACTAGCGGGGGCTCAGATACGCAGTATTTT
>TRBV6-6|-|TRBJ1-2|-
CASGGSDGYTF
TGTGCCAGCGGAGGGAGTGACGGCTACACCTTC
>TRBV9|-|TRBJ1-2|-
CASSVGGGSSFNYGYTF
TGTGCCAGCAGCGTAGGGGGAGGGTCTTCTTTTAACTATGGCTACACCTTC
>TRBV19|-|TRBJ1-3|-
CATRGAGYGNTIYF
TGTGCCACCCGGGGGGCAGGGTACGGAAACACCATATATTTT
>TRBV18|TRBD2|TRBJ2-1|once
CASSQSTSSHEQFF
TGTGCCAGCTCACAGTCGACTAGCAGTCATGAGCAGTTCTTC
>TRBV27|-|TRBJ2-7|-
CASSYLLGPVVYEQYF
TGTGCCAGCAGTTACCTCTTGGGGCCCGTGGTCTACGAGCAGTACTTC
>TRBV3-1/TRBV3-2|-|TRBJ2-1|-
CASSQEWAPHNEQFF
TGTGCCAGCAGCCAAGAATGGGCCCCGCACAATGAGCAGTTCTTC